Listed here are 12 T cell receptor beta chains from one sample, sequenced in a study of blood T cell repertoires in COVID-19. This table comes from immunoSEQ multiplex PCR, and its TCRdb copy is limited to in-frame clones, with some not included. The sample holds a few hundred thousand clones, about 88% seen once. The sample was peripheral blood. The receptors were gathered from a man aged 18 to 30 with active or convalescent COVID-19.

The chain uses TRBV19 and TRBJ1-4, with D uncertain. The CDR3 length is 14 residues. V lost 5 bases, J lost 6 bases, and 13 bases lay in between. Germline CDR1 and CDR2: LNHDA and SQIVND (reference sequence). CDR3 in amino acids: CASSLIGRDEKLFF. CDR3 DNA sequence: TGTGCCAGTAGTCTAATCGGGAGGGATGAAAAACTGTTTTTT.

On this clone: A far larger clone is just one base off, so this is likely a read error. This chain connects TRBV7-2 to TRBJ2-3, with D unclear. The CDR3 runs 12 residues. Trimming took 4 bases from V and 1 from J, leaving 3 bases between them. Germline assignment: CDR1 SGHTA and CDR2 FQGNSA. The CDR3 reads CASSSGTDTQYF. CDR3 sequence (DNA): TGTGCCAGCAGCTCGGGCACAGATACGCAGTATTTT.

The chain couples TRBV3-1 (or the pseudogene TRBV3-2) to TRBJ2-3; tentatively, D is TRBD2 (6 bases). The CDR3 runs to 18 residues. The germline CDR1 and CDR2 sequences are LGHDT and YNNKEL (reference sequence). Trimming cost V 0 bases and J 2 bases, with 18 bases left between them. CDR3 bases: TGTGCCAGCAGCCAAGAGGCAACGGGGGTAGCGGCCACAGATACGCAGTATTTT. This sequence encodes CASSQEATGVAATDTQYF.

The chain combines TRBV9 with TRBJ2-1; D not certain. Germline lookup yields CDR1 SGDLS and CDR2 YYNGEE. The CDR3 contains 11 residues. The V and J ends lost 4 bases and 4 bases respectively, with 3 bases between them. In DNA form, the CDR3 reads TGTGCCAGCAGCCTGTACAATGAGCAGTTCTTC. Encoded protein: CASSLYNEQFF.

This clone was found a few times. The rearrangement joins TRBV6-5 to TRBJ1-4; D remains unclear. Trimming cost V 0 bases and J 8 bases, with 10 bases left between them. This CDR3 is built from 14 residues. The germline V gene has CDR1 MNHEY and CDR2 SVGAGI. The CDR3 loop is CASSYSGGMEKLFF. In DNA form, the CDR3 reads TGTGCCAGCAGTTACTCGGGAGGGATGGAAAAACTGTTTTTT.

The rearrangement joins TRBV7-8 to TRBJ1-5; D unclear. CDR3 length: 13 amino acids. V lost 3 bases, J lost 6 bases, and 9 bases lay in between. Germline-derived CDR1 and CDR2 are SGHVS and FQNEAQ. The CDR3 coding sequence is TGTGCCAGCAGCTTCGGGGTCGGTCAGCCCCAGCATTTT. It encodes CASSFGVGQPQHF.

V is TRBV9 and J is TRBJ1-3; D not certain. Between the trimmed V and J ends, which lost 3 bases and 3 bases, there was a span of 16 bases. Germline CDR1 is SGDLS and CDR2 is YYNGEE. The CDR3 consists of 16 residues. In DNA, the CDR3 is TGTGCCAGCAGCGACGCTCCCAGGCTCGTTGGAAACACCATATATTTT. Residues: CASSDAPRLVGNTIYF.

V and J are TRBV6-5 and TRBJ1-1; D ambiguous. Germline V CDR1 and CDR2: MNHEY, SVGAGI. The CDR3 contains 12 residues. V gave up 8 bases and J gave up 1 base, with 8 bases separating them. The CDR3 DNA follows: TGTGCCAGCGGTCGGGGGAACACTGAAGCTTTCTTT. Residues: CASGRGNTEAFF.

V gene TRBV6-2 or TRBV6-3 combines with J gene TRBJ2-2; D call uncertain. The CDR3 length is 14 residues. Trimming took off 6 bases at V and 1 base at J, with 9 bases between the two ends. Germline assignment: CDR1 MNHEY and CDR2 SVGEGT. The CDR3 loop is CASSAYRNTGELFF. Here the CDR3 DNA reads TGTGCCAGCAGCGCCTACAGGAACACCGGGGAGCTGTTTTTT.

The count of this clone is one. The chain recombines TRBV3-1 (or the pseudogene TRBV3-2) with TRBJ2-7; 9 bases agree with TRBD1. CDR1 is LGHDT, CDR2 YNNKEL, per germline (reference sequence). V lost 6 bases and J lost 6; bases outside the gene matches: 3. This CDR3 region has 12 residues. The DNA for the CDR3 is TGTGCCAGCAGGCAGACAGGGGGCGAGCAGTACTTC. Amino acid sequence: CASRQTGGEQYF.

V usage is TRBV6-2 or TRBV6-3 and J usage is TRBJ2-7; 10 bases align to TRBD1. Germline trimming cut 4 bases from V and 3 bases from J; bases unmatched to any gene: 6. The CDR3 has 15 residues. Germline V gene lookup returns CDR1 MNHEY and CDR2 SVGEGT. CDR3 sequence: CASSSAGTGDYEQYF. Here the CDR3 DNA reads TGTGCCAGCAGTTCCGCCGGGACAGGGGACTACGAGCAGTACTTC.

The chain recombines TRBV10-3 with TRBJ1-3; D unclear. The V and J ends lost 3 bases and 4 bases respectively, with 13 bases between them. CDR1 is ENHRY and CDR2 is SYGVKD in the germline V gene. This CDR3 region has 15 residues. The CDR3 sequence: CAISDLRVAGNTIYF. The DNA of the CDR3 is TGTGCCATCAGTGATCTGAGGGTCGCGGGAAACACCATATATTTT.